These 29 T cell receptor beta chains came from one sample sequenced in a study of T cells in Graves' hyperthyroidism and ophthalmopathy. TCR beta CDR3 regions were amplified from RNA transcripts. RT-PCR in the first round (using the HTBI primer set) targeted the TCR CDR3. One entry per CDR3 protein results from TCRdb running MiXCR on the multiplex PCR reads. Seen here are 35,000 to 40,000 distinct CDR3 sequences, around 48% observed once, and the top ten hold about 6%. The sample consisted of blood. The receptor source for this set is a woman aged 50 to 65 with Graves' hyperthyroidism that later progressed to Graves' ophthalmopathy.

This clonotype was detected only once. The genes are TRBV20-1 and TRBJ1-5; D unclear. Germline CDR1 is DFQATT and CDR2 is SNEGSKA (reference sequence). The V gene lost 0 bases and the J gene lost 2 bases, with 20 bases spanning the gap. This CDR3 region has 18 residues. DNA of the CDR3: TGCAGTGCTAGAGATCACCGGAGGTATGGGATGGGCAATCAGCCCCAGCATTTT. Its protein is CSARDHRRYGMGNQPQHF.

This clonotype showed up just once. V and J are TRBV29-1 and TRBJ2-5, with TRBD1 matching 9 bases. Trimming cost V 6 bases and J 4 bases; bases outside gene matches: 6. Looked up from germline, CDR1 is SQVTM and CDR2 is ANQGSEA. This CDR3 comprises 13 residues. This chain's CDR3 is CSVETGGVETQYF. The CDR3 DNA follows: TGCAGCGTAGAGACAGGGGGTGTAGAGACCCAGTACTTC.

The chain is built from TRBV19 and TRBJ2-5, with D possibly TRBD1 on 6 matching bases. This CDR3 spans 15 amino acids. V gave up 1 base and J gave up 3 bases, with 12 bases separating them. Germline assignment: CDR1 LNHDA and CDR2 SQIVND (reference sequence). CDR3 bases: TGTGCCAGTAGTATAGGGCAGGGACAAAAAGAGACCCAGTACTTC. It specifies CASSIGQGQKETQYF.

With regard to this clonotype: A junction end diverges from the germline sequence, so it may reflect a read error. The chain is built from TRBV12-3 or TRBV12-4 and TRBJ2-3, with TRBD2 identical over 14 bases. CDR3 length: 10 residues. The CDR3, as DNA: TGTGCCAGCATTGGGACTAGCGGGAGTTTT. Its translation is CASIGTSGSF.

Ten or more counts support this clonotype. The chain combines TRBV12-5 with TRBJ1-2; D not certain. The CDR3 loop spans 13 amino acids. With 5 bases removed from V and 5 bases from J, the gap between germline ends came to 12 bases. Germline V gives CDR1 LGHNT, CDR2 FRNRAP. The CDR3, as DNA: TGTGCTAGTGGTCCGAACACAGCTTATGGCTACACCTTC. Translating it yields CASGPNTAYGYTF.

This clonotype has only a few counts. In DNA form, the CDR3 reads TGTGCCAGCAACAATTGGGACAGGGGGAAACTGTTTTTT. Its translation is CASNNWDRGKLFF. The chain employs TRBV2 and TRBJ1-4; 11 nucleotides align to TRBD1. J gave up 11 bases and V 7 bases, and 6 bases lay outside the gene matches. This CDR3 spans 13 amino acids. Germline V gene sequence: CDR1 SNHLY, CDR2 FYNNEI.

The chain has TRBV29-1 and TRBJ2-3; D is possibly TRBD2 (7 bases). Gene TRBJ2-7 matches the end of the DNA better, so the J call may be wrong. The germline V gene encodes CDR1 SQVTM and CDR2 ANQGSEA. The CDR3 spans 13 residues. CDR3 sequence (DNA): TGCAGCGGATCGGGGGGCAGGGTGAGCGAGCAGTACTTC. Amino acid sequence: CSGSGGRVSEQYF.

This clonotype was seen a few times. The J gene is TRBJ1-6, the V gene TRBV20-1; 8 bases fit TRBD1. Germline V gene data show CDR1 as DFQATT and CDR2 as SNEGSKA (reference sequence). The CDR3 runs 14 residues. V trimming: 4 bases; J trimming: 7 bases; junction bases outside the gene matches: 6. The CDR3 reads CSAIRGQGNSPLHF. CDR3 nucleotide sequence: TGCAGTGCTATCCGAGGACAGGGCAATTCACCCCTCCACTTT.

V gene TRBV24-1 combines with J gene TRBJ2-2; D is unclear. The CDR3 loop spans 13 amino acids. Per germline, CDR1 KGHDR and CDR2 SFDVKD. The V end was cut by 5 bases, the J end by 6 bases, with 9 bases between. CDR3 residues: CATSGFAAGELFF. The CDR3 DNA reads TGTGCCACCAGTGGTTTTGCGGCCGGGGAGCTGTTTTTT.

This clonotype was seen repeatedly, ten times or more. A much bigger clone sits one base away, suggesting this may be a read error. The chain's CDR3 is CASGRETGAYEQYF. The CDR3 DNA reads TGTGCCAGCGGCCGAGAAACCGGGGCCTACGAGCAGTACTTC. V and J are TRBV2 and TRBJ2-7; possibly TRBD2 for D (5 bases). The V end lost 8 bases, the J end lost 2 bases, and 16 bases lay between the germline ends. Germline lookup yields CDR1 SNHLY and CDR2 FYNNEI. This CDR3 contains 14 residues. Looking up the rest from reference TRBV2 and TRBJ2-7 gives the full variable domain: EPEVTQTPSHQVTQMGQEVILRCVPISNHLYFYWYRQILGQKVEFLVSFYNNEISEKSEIFDDQFSVERPDGSNFTLKIRSTKLEDSAMYFCASGRETGAYEQYFGPGTRLTVT.

The gene calls are TRBV7-9 and TRBJ1-2; TRBD1 matches 7 bases. V was clipped by 5 bases and J by 5 bases; unmatched bases: 5. This CDR3 region has 13 residues. Germline-derived CDR1 and CDR2 are SEHNR and FQNEAQ (reference sequence). The CDR3, as DNA: TGTGCCAGCAGCGAGGGACAGCCATATGGCTACACCTTC. As protein: CASSEGQPYGYTF.

CDR3 coding DNA: TGTGCCAGCAGTTGGGGGCTATACGAGCAGTACTTC. This codes for CASSWGLYEQYF. This chain connects TRBV6-5 to TRBJ2-7; tentative D call: TRBD1 (6 bases). Germline V gene sequence: CDR1 MNHEY, CDR2 SVGAGI. V was trimmed by 4 bases and J by 4 bases, leaving 8 bases between them. This CDR3 has 12 residues.

Details on this clonotype: One end of the junction varies from germline; a read error may be responsible. This sequence joins TRBV12-3 or TRBV12-4 and TRBJ2-1, with TRBD2 as a possible D gene (6 bases). This CDR3 contains 13 residues. CDR3 DNA sequence: TGTGCCAGCACCTTGGGGGGAAGCAATCAGCAGTTCTTC. Its translation: CASTLGGSNQQFF.

This clonotype has at least ten counts. This sequence joins TRBV4-2 and TRBJ2-3; D uncertain. Deletions cut 0 bases from V and 0 bases from J, with 4 bases between. This CDR3 contains 14 residues. Looked up from germline, CDR1 is LGHNA and CDR2 is YNFKEQ. The CDR3 DNA reads as TGTGCCAGCAGCCAAGAGCTGAGCACAGATACGCAGTATTTT. As protein: CASSQELSTDTQYF.

This chain joins TRBV24-1 and TRBJ2-3; 12 bases line up with TRBD2. CDR3 length equals 14 residues. CDR1 is KGHDR, CDR2 SFDVKD, per germline. The V segment lost 9 bases and the J segment 6 bases; nucleotides outside the gene matches: 6. CDR3 protein: CATHGTSGSDTQYF. The CDR3 DNA reads TGTGCCACCCATGGGACTAGCGGGTCTGATACGCAGTATTTT.

This clonotype has a count of ten or more. The chain recombines TRBV7-6 with TRBJ2-1; 7 bases agree with TRBD1. V shed 5 bases and J 5 bases; nucleotides not matched to a gene: 12. The CDR3 runs 16 residues. Germline values: CDR1 SGHVS, CDR2 FNYEAQ. The CDR3 protein is CASSPNLGTAHNEQFF. CDR3 in DNA: TGTGCCAGCAGCCCGAATTTGGGGACAGCCCACAATGAGCAGTTCTTC.

This clonotype was recorded many times. This chain connects TRBV20-1 to TRBJ2-5; D is perhaps TRBD2 (6 bases). This CDR3 comprises 14 residues. V gave up 0 bases and J gave up 1 base, with 9 bases separating them. Germline loops: CDR1 DFQATT, CDR2 SNEGSKA (reference sequence). CDR3: CSARDGGIQETQYF. The CDR3 nucleotides are TGCAGTGCTAGAGATGGGGGGATCCAAGAGACCCAGTACTTC.

The V gene is TRBV4-1, the J gene TRBJ2-7, with 9 bases lining up with TRBD2. The CDR3 runs 17 residues. CDR1 and CDR2 (germline): MGHRA, YSYEKL. With 0 bases clipped from V and 4 bases from J, the junction kept 10 bases outside the gene matches. The CDR3 sequence is CASSQDGSSGSSYEQYF. As DNA, the CDR3 is TGCGCCAGCAGCCAAGATGGAAGTAGCGGGAGTTCTTACGAGCAGTACTTC.

The sample holds many counts of this clonotype. This chain uses TRBV27 with TRBJ2-3; D is perhaps TRBD2 (6 bases). This CDR3 region has 17 residues. Deletions cut 1 base from V and 2 bases from J, with 16 bases between. Germline values: CDR1 MNHEY, CDR2 SMNVEV (reference sequence). The CDR3 coding sequence is TGTGCCAGCAGTTTATTCATGTCTAGCGCCCACACAGATACGCAGTATTTT. It translates to CASSLFMSSAHTDTQYF.

In this sample, this clonotype turned up a few times. The chain combines TRBV10-3 with TRBJ2-1; 8 bases map to TRBD2. CDR3 length: 12 amino acids. V dropped 5 bases and J dropped 8; count of bases not matched to a gene: 2. Germline-derived CDR1 and CDR2 are ENHRY and SYGVKD. The CDR3 DNA reads TGTGCCATCAGTCCCGGGGGGGATGAGCAGTTCTTC. This translates into CAISPGGDEQFF.

In its sample, this clonotype was seen many times. J is TRBJ2-7 and V is TRBV18; D possibly matches TRBD1 or TRBD2 (5 bases each). Germline assignment: CDR1 KGHSH and CDR2 LQKENI. V lost 0 bases, J lost 4 bases, and 7 bases lay in between. The CDR3 covers 13 residues. The CDR3 DNA sequence: TGTGCCAGCTCACCACCGGGGGTATACGAGCAGTACTTC. Translating gives CASSPPGVYEQYF.

The chain recombines TRBV9 with TRBJ1-2; no clear D gene. This CDR3 is 15 amino acids long. Trimming took off 4 bases at V and 4 bases at J, with 17 bases between the two ends. Germline V gives CDR1 SGDLS, CDR2 YYNGEE. CDR3 sequence (DNA): TGTGCCAGCAGCCCCACGGAGAGAAAGGGCTATGGCTACACCTTC. Translated, it gives CASSPTERKGYGYTF.

CDR3: CASEQGGTDSQETQYF. The CDR3 nucleotides read TGTGCTAGTGAACAGGGGGGCACAGATAGCCAAGAGACCCAGTACTTC. The chain uses TRBV12-5 and TRBJ2-5; 8 bases align to TRBD1. V shed 7 bases, J shed 1 base, and the junction held 11 bases outside the gene matches. CDR1 and CDR2 from the germline V gene are LGHNT and FRNRAP. CDR3 length: 16 residues.

In its sample, this clonotype was seen many times. The chain couples TRBV12-3 or TRBV12-4 to TRBJ2-3; D may be TRBD2 (5 bases). Trimming removed 1 base at V and 2 bases at J, with 7 bases between. The CDR3 has 14 amino acids. CDR3 sequence: CASSLGRVTDTQYF. DNA of the CDR3: TGTGCCAGCAGTTTAGGGCGGGTCACAGATACGCAGTATTTT.

This clonotype appeared a single time. CDR3: CASSEWGGLYNEQFF. The CDR3 DNA reads as TGTGCCAGCAGTGAATGGGGGGGCCTCTACAATGAGCAGTTCTTC. V and J are TRBV25-1 and TRBJ2-1; D might be TRBD2 (7 bases). With 1 base removed from V and 3 bases from J, the gap between germline ends came to 10 bases. The germline CDR1 and CDR2 sequences are MGHDK and SYGVNS. The CDR3 contains 15 residues.

Many counts were recorded for this clonotype. The chain carries TRBV9 and TRBJ2-5, with 12 bases that match TRBD1. CDR1 is SGDLS, CDR2 YYNGEE, per germline. The V gene end was trimmed by 5 bases and the J gene end by 5 bases; junction bases not matched to a gene: 19. CDR3 length: 19 residues. CDR3 in amino acids: CASSYDIPGQGAEGETQYF. The DNA for the CDR3 is TGTGCCAGCAGTTACGATATCCCGGGACAGGGGGCGGAGGGGGAGACCCAGTACTTC.

This clonotype was seen repeatedly, ten times or more. The rearrangement links TRBV9 to TRBJ1-5; D possibly corresponds to TRBD1 (6 bases). Trimming removed 0 bases from V and 4 bases from J, with 14 bases in between. CDR3 length: 16 amino acids. Germline CDR1 and CDR2: SGDLS and YYNGEE. The CDR3 loop is CASSVVGTTPNQPQHF. Here the CDR3 DNA reads TGTGCCAGCAGCGTAGTAGGGACAACTCCAAATCAGCCCCAGCATTTT.

The chain couples TRBV7-2 to TRBJ2-1, with 15 bases fitting TRBD2. The V and J ends lost 5 bases and 6 bases, in that order; junction bases with no gene match: 2. Germline V gene sequence: CDR1 SGHTA, CDR2 FQGNSA. The CDR3 extends over 15 amino acids. The CDR3, as DNA: TGTGCCAGCAGCATGGGACTAGCGGGGGGCAATGAGCAGTTCTTC. This codes for CASSMGLAGGNEQFF.

This chain connects TRBV29-1 to TRBJ1-5; 12 bases map to TRBD1. The CDR3 has 15 residues. Germline-derived CDR1 and CDR2 are SQVTM and ANQGSEA. V shed 6 bases, J shed 6 bases, and the junction held 9 bases outside the gene matches. CDR3 amino acids: CSVETGTGGSQPQHF. DNA for the CDR3: TGCAGCGTAGAGACCGGGACAGGGGGCTCTCAGCCCCAGCATTTT.